The 22 T cell receptor beta chains reported below all come from one sample, sequenced in a study of shared clonotypes between healthy human individuals. Measured with immunoSEQ multiplex PCR; TCRdb has only the in-frame clones, and not every one. Of about half a million clones listed, 81% are singletons. Sequencing input: PBMCs. These receptors came from a middle-aged woman in good health. Some clones in this sample may be carry-over from other donors' samples.

V and J are TRBV27 and TRBJ2-2; D not certain. CDR1 and CDR2 from the germline V gene are MNHEY and SMNVEV (reference sequence). Trimming shortened V by 6 bases and J by 8 bases, and 10 bases separated the two germline ends. The CDR3 totals 12 residues. The CDR3 DNA reads TGTGCCAGCAGCCTAGGGTTTGGGGAGCTGTTTTTT. This sequence encodes CASSLGFGELFF.

The chain is built from TRBV7-8 and TRBJ2-1; tentative D call: TRBD2 (8 bases). Germline CDR1 and CDR2: SGHVS and FQNEAQ. The CDR3 spans 17 residues. The ends were cut back, 5 bases at V and 15 bases at J, with 32 bases in the middle. The CDR3 nucleotides read TGTGCCAGCAGCCCAGGGGGGCCCTCTGAACTAGCGGCCCTCGGGTTCTTC. This encodes CASSPGGPSELAALGFF.

This chain joins TRBV10-3 and TRBJ1-5; D unresolved. The CDR3 is made up of 17 amino acids. The germline V gene has CDR1 ENHRY and CDR2 SYGVKD. Between the trimmed V and J ends, which lost 0 bases and 0 bases, there was a span of 12 bases. In nucleotides, the CDR3 is TGTGCCATCAGTGAGTCGTCGGCAGCTTATAGCAATCAGCCCCAGCATTTT. This encodes CAISESSAAYSNQPQHF.

V usage is TRBV29-1 and J usage is TRBJ2-1; 14 nucleotides match TRBD2. V lost 2 bases, J lost 9 bases, and 6 bases stayed unmatched. Per the germline V gene, CDR1 is SQVTM and CDR2 is ANQGSEA. CDR3 length: 15 amino acids. This CDR3 reads CSVEPGLAGASEQFF. CDR3 sequence (DNA): TGCAGCGTTGAACCGGGACTAGCGGGAGCCAGTGAGCAGTTCTTC.

Concerning this clone itself: A far larger clone is one base from this, pointing to a likely read error. The conserved phenylalanine or tryptophan normally closing the CDR3 is absent here, so this likely arose from a read error. The genes are TRBV6-1 and TRBJ2-7, with 8 positions matching TRBD2. The junction had 9 bases not matched to a gene; V was cut back by 4 bases and J by 4 bases. This CDR3 has 15 residues. Germline-derived CDR1 and CDR2 are MNHNS and SASEGT. The CDR3 nucleotides are TGTGCCAGCAGTGCAGACGCCGGGGGGGTGTACGAGCAGTACTCC. Residues: CASSADAGGVYEQYS.

This chain joins TRBV7-6 and TRBJ2-5, with a weak D call TRBD2 (5 bases). V was trimmed by 1 base and J by 2 bases, leaving 17 bases between them. Germline values: CDR1 SGHVS, CDR2 FNYEAQ. The CDR3 extends over 17 amino acids. CDR3 in DNA: TGTGCCAGCAGCTTAGTGGATGGACTCGTCGGGCAAGAGACCCAGTACTTC. Encoded protein: CASSLVDGLVGQETQYF. The whole variable domain, filled in from reference TRBV7-6 and TRBJ2-5, reads GAGVSQSPRYKVTKRGQDVALRCDPISGHVSLYWYRQALGQGPEFLTYFNYEAQQDKSGLPNDRFSAERPEGSISTLTIQRTEQRDSAMYRCASSLVDGLVGQETQYFGPGTRLLVL.

This clone has only one observation. This chain uses TRBV5-1 with TRBJ2-1, with 8 bases fitting TRBD2. The V gene's germline CDR1 is SGHRS and CDR2 YFSETQ. V lost 0 bases, J lost 7 bases, and 9 bases stayed unmatched. The CDR3 length is 16 residues. Here the CDR3 DNA reads TGCGCCAGCAGCTTGGCGCTTTACGGGAGGGCAAATGAGCAGTTCTTC. Its protein product is CASSLALYGRANEQFF.

J is TRBJ2-7 and V is TRBV11-1, with D tentatively TRBD2 (6 bases). Trimming stripped 5 bases from V and 1 base from J, with 15 bases between. The CDR3 sequence is 15 residues long. Germline assignment: CDR1 SGHAT and CDR2 FQDESV (reference sequence). CDR3 nucleotide sequence: TGTGCCAGCAGCCCCCAGGCGGGGTCGTCCTACGAGCAGTACTTC. Its translation: CASSPQAGSSYEQYF.

Comments on this clone: A read error may be the cause here, since a much bigger clone is one base away. This rearrangement joins TRBV6-5 to TRBJ2-1, with 11 positions matching TRBD2. V lost 7 bases, J lost 6 bases, and 5 bases stayed unmatched. CDR1 is MNHEY, CDR2 SVGAGI, per germline. The CDR3 length is 14 residues. The CDR3 protein is CASTPGLAANEQFF. DNA for the CDR3: TGTGCCAGCACCCCGGGACTAGCGGCCAATGAGCAGTTCTTC.

This clone occurred once. The genes are TRBV6-1 and TRBJ1-2; no reliable D call. CDR1 is MNHNS, CDR2 SASEGT, per germline. The CDR3 totals 12 residues. Trimming took off 7 bases at V and 5 bases at J, with 11 bases between the two ends. The CDR3 region is CASITATYGYTF. CDR3 nucleotide sequence: TGTGCCAGCATAACAGCGACTTATGGCTACACCTTC.

This clone showed up many times. This sample also contains other DNA sequences that code for the same CDR3. The chain is built from TRBV11-2 and TRBJ2-7; D possibly corresponds to TRBD1 (6 bases). The length of the CDR3 is 15 residues. The germline gives CDR1 SGHAT, CDR2 FQNNGV. V was cut by 5 bases and J by 5 bases, with 19 bases left in between. Here the CDR3 DNA reads TGTGCCAGCAGCCGAACAGGGCTTCCAGTGAACGAGCAGTACTTC. Translation gives CASSRTGLPVNEQYF.

J is TRBJ2-1 and V is TRBV6-1; a weak D match, TRBD2 (6 bases). The ends were cut back, 7 bases at V and 5 bases at J, with 15 bases in the middle. CDR3 length: 14 residues. Germline V gene data show CDR1 as MNHNS and CDR2 as SASEGT. Here the CDR3 DNA reads TGTGCCAGCAACTACCCTAGCGTCGACAATGAGCAGTTCTTC. It translates to CASNYPSVDNEQFF.

J is TRBJ2-3 and V is TRBV5-4, with D perhaps matching TRBD1 (6 bases). Trimming took off 3 bases at V and 4 bases at J, with 12 bases between the two ends. CDR3 size: 14 residues. CDR1 is SGHNT and CDR2 is YYREEE in the germline V gene (reference sequence). Here the CDR3 DNA reads TGTGCCAGCAGCTCAGGGCAGGGGCCAGATACGCAGTATTTT. It specifies CASSSGQGPDTQYF.

The J gene is TRBJ2-1, the V gene TRBV15; either TRBD1 or TRBD2 may fit D (5 bases each). The CDR3 consists of 14 residues. Germline lookup yields CDR1 LNHNV and CDR2 YYDKDF (reference sequence). V lost 3 bases to trimming and J lost 3 bases, with 9 bases between them. The CDR3 is CATSRGTFYNEQFF. DNA of the CDR3: TGTGCCACCAGCAGGGGGACCTTCTACAATGAGCAGTTCTTC.

This rearrangement joins TRBV28 to TRBJ1-1; 10 nucleotides match TRBD1. The CDR3 is made up of 16 amino acids. V shed 6 bases, J shed 0 bases, and the junction held 7 bases outside the gene matches. Per germline, CDR1 MDHEN and CDR2 SYDVKM. CDR3 in DNA: TGTGCCAGCAGGTCCGGGACAGGGGCCATGAACACTGAAGCTTTCTTT. Its protein is CASRSGTGAMNTEAFF.

Notes on this clone: A far larger clone is a single base away, which makes a read error likely. V and J are TRBV25-1 and TRBJ2-2; 8 bases line up with TRBD1. The CDR3 is 14 amino acids. Germline CDR1 reads MGHDK; CDR2 reads SYGVNS. The CDR3 region is CASGDRMNTGEPFF. Written as DNA, the CDR3 is TGTGCCAGCGGGGACAGGATGAACACCGGGGAGCCGTTTTTT.

The J gene is TRBJ2-1, the V gene TRBV5-1; the match to TRBD1 covers 8 bases. Per germline, CDR1 SGHRS and CDR2 YFSETQ. V lost 7 bases to trimming and J lost 7 bases; unmatched junction nucleotides: 10. This CDR3 has 14 residues. The CDR3 bases are TGCGCCAGCTCCGCGCAGGGGGCTAATAATGAGCAGTTCTTC. Translating it yields CASSAQGANNEQFF.

V is TRBV19 and J is TRBJ2-1; tentative D call: TRBD2 (5 bases). Germline values: CDR1 LNHDA, CDR2 SQIVND (reference sequence). The V end was cut by 4 bases, the J end by 3 bases, with 13 bases between. The CDR3 loop spans 15 amino acids. DNA of the CDR3: TGTGCCAGTAGTAAAATCGGACTGGACTACAATGAGCAGTTCTTC. Amino acid sequence: CASSKIGLDYNEQFF.

This clone was observed a single time. A far larger clone is one base from this, pointing to a likely read error. This sample includes further DNA sequences coding for the same CDR3. The genes are TRBV5-1 and TRBJ2-5; 7 bases agree with TRBD1. The CDR3 spans 15 residues. Looked up from germline, CDR1 is SGHRS and CDR2 is YFSETQ. V shed 5 bases and J 4 bases; nucleotides not matched to a gene: 11. CDR3 in DNA: TGCGCCAGCAGTTTTTTAGGGGGCTACGGAGAGACCCAGTACTTC. It specifies CASSFLGGYGETQYF.

This clone appeared once. The V call is TRBV5-1, the J call TRBJ2-2; TRBD1 matches at 10 bases. V lost 4 bases, J lost 4 bases, and 7 bases stayed unmatched. This CDR3 has 16 amino acids. Looked up from germline, CDR1 is SGHRS and CDR2 is YFSETQ. The chain's CDR3 is CASSRAGTGATGELFF. The CDR3 region has the DNA TGCGCCAGCAGCAGAGCCGGGACAGGGGCCACCGGGGAGCTGTTTTTT.

The chain couples TRBV6-5 to TRBJ1-2; D ambiguous. Trimming stripped 6 bases from V and 5 bases from J, with 10 bases between. The CDR3 sequence is 12 residues long. Germline CDR1 reads MNHEY; CDR2 reads SVGAGI. In nucleotides, the CDR3 is TGTGCCAGCAGCGTCCGAGGGTATGGCTACACCTTC. Translating gives CASSVRGYGYTF.

The sample holds a few counts of this clone. The genes are TRBV29-1 and TRBJ1-5; D is uncertain. The CDR3 runs 14 residues. Germline V gene data show CDR1 as SQVTM and CDR2 as ANQGSEA. Trimming removed 6 bases from V and 1 base from J, with 13 bases in between. The CDR3 DNA reads TGCAGCGTCAGGACCGGCGGGAGCAATCAGCCCCAGCATTTT. Amino acid sequence: CSVRTGGSNQPQHF.